These 22 T cell receptor beta chains originate from one sample sequenced in a study of CD8 T cells in ankylosing spondylitis. Each CDR3 protein is one row after TCRdb ran MiXCR on the 5' RACE reads. Of fewer than 200,000 distinct CDR3 sequences listed, around a sixth are singletons. The sequenced material came from blood, either unsorted or a sorted T cell fraction (not recorded which). The receptors come from a male donor under 30 with ankylosing spondylitis or in good health (not recorded which).

This clonotype was counted ten times or more. The J gene is TRBJ2-7, the V gene TRBV20-1, with D possibly matching TRBD2 (5 bases). Trimming shortened V by 3 bases and J by 5 bases, and 17 bases separated the two germline ends. The germline CDR1 and CDR2 sequences are DFQATT and SNEGSKA (reference sequence). CDR3 length: 14 amino acids. The CDR3 DNA reads as TGCAGTGCTAGTCGTGGGAGAAATTGGAACGAGCAGTACGTC. Translating gives CSASRGRNWNEQYV.

This clonotype was detected many times. The chain employs TRBV18 and TRBJ2-2; D remains unclear. This CDR3 is built from 17 residues. V lost 2 bases and J 0 bases, leaving 13 bases between the germline ends. Germline lookup yields CDR1 KGHSH and CDR2 LQKENI. CDR3 in DNA: TGTGCCAGCTCACCATCTAGGGTCGCTGCGAACACCGGGGAGCTGTTTTTT. Translating gives CASSPSRVAANTGELFF.

This clonotype was counted at least ten times. The gene calls are TRBV5-1 and TRBJ2-2, with a weak D call TRBD2 (7 bases). The length of the CDR3 is 15 residues. Germline V gene sequence: CDR1 SGHRS, CDR2 YFSETQ. V shed 4 bases and J shed 4 bases, with 14 bases lying between them. The CDR3 sequence: CASSPGGQRTGELFF. DNA of the CDR3: TGCGCCAGCAGCCCGGGGGGCCAGCGCACCGGGGAGCTGTTTTTT.

J is TRBJ2-7 and V is TRBV6-4; tentative D call: TRBD2 (6 bases). CDR3 length equals 13 residues. The V end was cut by 11 bases, the J end by 0 bases, with 14 bases between. In germline, CDR1 is MRHNA, CDR2 SNTAGT. The CDR3 DNA sequence: TGTGCCTTACCGGGACTTCACTCCTACGAGCAGTACGTC. This sequence encodes CALPGLHSYEQYV.

This clonotype was seen many times. An end of the junction differs from the germline gene, which may be a read error. This chain connects TRBV5-1 to TRBJ2-7, with TRBD2 matching over 9 bases. CDR1 is SGHRS, CDR2 YFSETQ, per germline. The CDR3 totals 15 residues. This CDR3 reads CASSLALAGSYEQYF. The CDR3, as DNA: TGTGCCAGCAGTTTAGCGCTAGCGGGATCGTACGAGCAGTACTTC.

The chain employs TRBV23-1 and TRBJ2-1; 7 bases fit TRBD1. TRBV23-1 is assigned to the ORF class and has an uncertain function. The CDR3 loop spans 19 amino acids. Losses at the gene ends were 2 bases for V and 7 bases for J; bases not matched to a gene: 20. CDR3 in DNA: TGCGCCAGCAGTCAAACCGACAGGGACCCCGGAGTTCTTAAAAATGAGCAGTTCTTC. Protein product: CASSQTDRDPGVLKNEQFF.

The chain carries TRBV7-2 and TRBJ2-4, with D possibly matching TRBD2 (5 bases). Per the germline V gene, CDR1 is SGHTA and CDR2 is FQGNSA. The CDR3 loop spans 15 amino acids. V shed 5 bases and J shed 8 bases, with 19 bases lying between them. The CDR3 reads CASSPLGSRGDIQYF. In DNA, the CDR3 is TGTGCCAGCAGCCCTCTTGGGAGCCGGGGAGACATTCAGTACTTC. Full variable domain (missing parts from reference TRBV7-2 and TRBJ2-4): GAGVSQSPSNKVTEKGKDVELRCDPISGHTALYWYRQSLGQGLEFLIYFQGNSAPDKSGLPSDRFSAERTGGSVSTLTIQRTQQEDSAVYLCASSPLGSRGDIQYFGAGTRLSVL.

This clonotype was recorded many times. V gene TRBV10-3 combines with J gene TRBJ2-7, with TRBD1 matching over 7 bases. The CDR3 extends over 14 amino acids. V lost 7 bases and J lost 7; bases outside the gene matches: 13. Germline lookup yields CDR1 ENHRY and CDR2 SYGVKD. The DNA of the CDR3 is TGTGCCATCACCGCAGACAGGGAACAGGGGGAGCAGTACTTC. Translation gives CAITADREQGEQYF.

This clonotype was seen only once. The chain carries TRBV7-7 and TRBJ1-1; D uncertain. CDR3 size: 15 residues. The V end lost 5 bases, the J end lost 1 base, and 14 bases lay between the germline ends. Germline assignment: CDR1 SSHAT and CDR2 FNYEAQ (reference sequence). The CDR3 loop is CASSPFYSGNTEAFF. CDR3 nucleotide sequence: TGTGCCAGCAGCCCCTTTTACAGTGGGAACACTGAAGCTTTCTTT.

In this sample, this clonotype turned up many times. The rearrangement uses TRBV7-2 and TRBJ2-2; D unclear. Trimming took off 4 bases at V and 4 bases at J, with 10 bases between the two ends. CDR3 length: 14 residues. Germline V lookup: CDR1 SGHTA, CDR2 FQGNSA. In DNA, the CDR3 is TGTGCCAGCAGCTCATGGGATTTCACCGGGGAGCTGTTTTTT. This codes for CASSSWDFTGELFF.

This clonotype was recorded at least ten times. The rearrangement links TRBV6-1 to TRBJ2-1; D remains ambiguous. In germline, CDR1 is MNHNS, CDR2 SASEGT. V was cut by 2 bases and J by 6 bases, with 8 bases left in between. This CDR3 is built from 13 residues. This chain's CDR3 is CASSELGRNEQFF. The CDR3 DNA reads TGTGCCAGCAGTGAACTAGGGCGCAATGAGCAGTTCTTC.

This clonotype came up a few times. The rearrangement links TRBV20-1 to TRBJ2-7, with a possible D match to TRBD1 (5 bases). Germline lookup yields CDR1 DFQATT and CDR2 SNEGSKA (reference sequence). This CDR3 is 20 amino acids long. With 5 bases removed from V and 0 bases from J, the gap between germline ends came to 32 bases. The CDR3 spells CSAWGKPQTPHLRSSYEQYF. The CDR3 DNA sequence: TGCAGTGCTTGGGGCAAACCGCAGACTCCACACCTCAGGAGCTCCTACGAGCAGTACTTC.

In this sample, this clonotype turned up a few times. V usage is TRBV15 and J usage is TRBJ2-1; 8 bases line up with TRBD1. The CDR3 length is 15 residues. The germline V gene has CDR1 LNHNV and CDR2 YYDKDF (reference sequence). Germline trimming cut 5 bases from V and 5 bases from J; bases unmatched to any gene: 8. The CDR3 reads CATSARDRRNNEQFF. The CDR3 coding sequence is TGTGCCACCAGCGCACGGGACAGGCGTAACAATGAGCAGTTCTTC.

This chain joins TRBV9 and TRBJ2-7; D is possibly TRBD2 (5 bases). V was clipped by 1 base and J by 3 bases, with 14 bases between them. This CDR3 region has 15 residues. CDR1 and CDR2 from the germline V gene are SGDLS and YYNGEE. CDR3 sequence: CASSVTGNSRYEQYF. CDR3 coding DNA: TGTGCCAGCAGCGTAACGGGAAACTCCCGCTACGAGCAGTACTTC. Full variable domain (missing parts from reference TRBV9 and TRBJ2-7): DSGVTQTPKHLITATGQRVTLRCSPRSGDLSVYWYQQSLDQGLQFLIQYYNGEERAKGNILERFSAQQFPDLHSELNLSSLELGDSALYFCASSVTGNSRYEQYFGPGTRLTVT.

The chain joins TRBV18 to TRBJ2-4; perhaps TRBD2 as D (6 bases). There are 15 residues in the CDR3. Germline V lookup: CDR1 KGHSH, CDR2 LQKENI. V was cut by 0 bases and J by 3 bases, with 9 bases left in between. Written as DNA, the CDR3 is TGTGCCAGCTCACCACCGCGGGGTGGCAAAAACATTCAGTACTTC. It encodes CASSPPRGGKNIQYF. The whole variable domain, filled in from reference TRBV18 and TRBJ2-4, reads NAGVMQNPRHLVRRRGQEARLRCSPMKGHSHVYWYRQLPEEGLKFMVYLQKENIIDESGMPKERFSAEFPKEGPSILRIQQVVRGDSAAYFCASSPPRGGKNIQYFGAGTRLSVL.

Many counts were recorded for this clonotype. V and J are TRBV5-1 and TRBJ2-3, with D unresolved. In germline, CDR1 is SGHRS, CDR2 YFSETQ. With 0 bases removed from V and 6 bases from J, the gap between germline ends came to 8 bases. This CDR3 comprises 13 residues. CDR3 sequence: CASSLATADTQYF. For the CDR3, the DNA is TGCGCCAGCAGCTTGGCCACTGCGGATACGCAGTATTTT.

The table lists this clonotype with many counts. The V gene is TRBV20-1, the J gene TRBJ1-3; unclear D gene. Germline V CDR1 and CDR2: DFQATT, SNEGSKA (reference sequence). The CDR3 runs 11 residues. Trimming left V 6 bases short and J 4 bases short, with 7 bases between. CDR3 residues: CSAPLGNTIYF. The CDR3 DNA reads as TGCAGTGCGCCCCTCGGAAACACCATATATTTT.

V gene TRBV20-1 combines with J gene TRBJ1-5, with D possibly being TRBD1 (6 bases). V lost 1 base and J 5 bases, leaving 12 bases between the germline ends. Germline lookup yields CDR1 DFQATT and CDR2 SNEGSKA (reference sequence). The CDR3 spans 14 residues. CDR3 nucleotides: TGCAGTGCTAGAGTGGGGACACGGGATCAGCCCCAGCATTTT. It is translated as CSARVGTRDQPQHF.

At least ten counts were recorded for this clonotype. The chain has TRBV6-5 and TRBJ2-5; D not certain. CDR1 and CDR2 from the germline V gene are MNHEY and SVGAGI. CDR3 length: 15 residues. With 7 bases removed from V and 3 bases from J, the gap between germline ends came to 18 bases. The CDR3 sequence is CASTKWSGGKETQYF. CDR3 nucleotide sequence: TGTGCCAGCACGAAGTGGTCCGGCGGCAAAGAGACCCAGTACTTC.

Remarks on this clonotype: Its ends do not fully match the called genes, so a read error is possible. The chain recombines TRBV28 with TRBJ2-3, with 13 nucleotides matching TRBD2. CDR3 size: 15 residues. The germline V gene has CDR1 MDHEN and CDR2 SYDVKM. Here the CDR3 reads CASRRLAGGTDTQFF. In DNA form, the CDR3 reads TGTGCCAGCAGGAGACTAGCGGGAGGTACAGATACGCAGTTTTTT. Based on the CDR3 plus reference TRBV28 and TRBJ2-3, the full variable domain is DVKVTQSSRYLVKRTGEKVFLECVQDMDHENMFWYRQDPGLGLRLIYFSYDVKMKEKGDIPEGYSVSREKKERFSLILESASTNQTSMYLCASRRLAGGTDTQFFGPGTRLTVL.

The sample holds many counts of this clonotype. This sequence joins TRBV2 and TRBJ2-1; D is uncertain. V was cut by 6 bases and J by 5 bases, with 11 bases left in between. There are 13 residues in the CDR3. Germline CDR1 SNHLY, CDR2 FYNNEI. In nucleotides, the CDR3 is TGTGCCAGCAGGCTAACACTGAACAATGAGCAGTTCTTC. Amino acids: CASRLTLNNEQFF.

This clonotype was counted ten times or more. V is TRBV7-2 and J is TRBJ2-3; 12 nucleotides align to TRBD2. The CDR3 is 16 amino acids. In germline, CDR1 is SGHTA, CDR2 FQGNSA. V lost 1 base and J lost 4; bases outside the gene matches: 3. The CDR3 DNA is TGTGCCAGCAGCTTAGTAGCTAGCGGGAGGGCAGATACGCAGTATTTT. Protein sequence: CASSLVASGRADTQYF.